This TCR beta chain was documented in a study of T cell repertoires in cytomegalovirus infection (dated by TCRdb to between 2018 and 2021). In terms of the full investigation: Donor HLA type was relevant to the analysis, because carriage of CMV infection together with the matching HLA type was indicated by public TCR beta signatures. Here is what the overall study found, with its caveats: In both this cohort and an independent roughly 330-donor cohort, the cumulative frequency of public TCR beta family members distinguished carriers of CMV infection plus the relevant HLA type. The ex vivo response was dominated by HLA-C-restricted CMV-specific TCR beta clonotypes, which also provided the single most frequent clonotype in two of eight donors.

This clonotype appeared a few times. The specificity of this receptor is unknown. No qualities accompany the bases; no much larger clone lies one base away. The sequencer listed for this sample is Illumina HiSeq 1500. TCRdb handled the public reads itself, with Q25 trimming in fastp and clone calling in MiXCR, and kept productive beta chains. Duplicate CDR3 protein sequences are folded into a single record with the most common DNA and genes. This sample comprises about 310,000 distinct CDR3 sequences, around a sixth of them detected only once. 12% of the sample is taken by the ten largest. The TCR comes from a human donor in good health (CMV status not recorded). Some clones in this sample may be carry-over from other donors' samples. Material: PBMCs.

The CDR3 sequence is CASSEGGAGTRAAFF. The bases are TGTGCCAGCAGTGAAGGGGGGGCGGGGACCAGGGCGGCTTTCTTT. In this chain, TRBV6-1 is recombined with TRBJ1-1; possibly the D gene is TRBD1, per 6 matching bases. Relative to germline, V is 1 base shorter and J is 11 bases shorter, with 20 bases between their ends. Taken from cysteine to phenylalanine, the CDR3 has 15 residues. The retained sequence is limited to the CDR3, 45 bases, with the frame set at the first base. Sequences MNHNS (CDR1) and SASEGT (CDR2) are obtained from the germline V gene.